The source of this TCR beta chain is a study of tissue T cells after allogeneic stem cell transplantation. Non-transplant comparator patients with other cancers had at least five gastrointestinal samples and no known gastrointestinal disease. GI sites, liver, skin and spleen were taken after median 9.75 post-mortem hours. Notes on this clone: Its antigen is unidentified.

Clones were read by immunoSEQ multiplex PCR, and TCRdb kept only the in-frame ones, dropping some. Counted here are around 4,100 clones, roughly 60% occurring once; the ten biggest clones make up 15% to 20%. The V gene lost 5 bases and the J gene lost 7 bases, with 9 bases spanning the gap. CDR3 length: 11 residues. Germline CDR1 is MRHNA and CDR2 is SNTAGT. Study findings and constraints: Only a limited share of tissue TCRs appeared in blood or spleen. TCR repertoires tracked anatomic similarity, regardless of disease or transplant status.

The chain links TRBV6-4 to TRBJ2-7; D unresolved. The material was tissue from the esophagus, obtained at autopsy. This receptor was identified in a female donor over 55 with lung cancer. CDR3 loop: CASSPPWEQYF. The CDR3 DNA follows: TGTGCCAGCAGTCCCCCATGGGAGCAGTACTTC.